A single sample gave rise to the 14 T cell receptor beta chains below, sequenced in a study of T cell changes during pregnancy in multiple sclerosis (dated by TCRdb to between 2018 and 2020). Library creation used the immunoSEQ multiplex PCR assay. Entries here come from immuneACCESS through TCRdb and include only in-frame sequences with V and J called. Some clones fail to appear in such tables; in the studies checked, an unresolved V gene covers under half of the shortfall, and the cause of the remainder is unknown. The sample table records 55,000 to 70,000 clones; approximately 90% of these occur just once. The ten top clones hold roughly 2.6% of the sample. The source material was peripheral blood, sampled in the first trimester of pregnancy. These TCRs come from a female donor with multiple sclerosis, enrolled in a pregnancy study.

This clone was seen once. This sequence joins TRBV5-4 and TRBJ1-1, with D maybe TRBD1 (5 bases). Germline assignment: CDR1 SGHNT and CDR2 YYREEE (reference sequence). CDR3 length: 14 amino acids. The germline V and J ends were trimmed by 4 bases and 0 bases, with 10 bases remaining between them. Here the CDR3 DNA reads TGTGCCAGCAGCGCCGGGGGGATGAACACTGAAGCTTTCTTT. This gives the protein CASSAGGMNTEAFF.

Of note for this clone: With a much larger clone just one base away, this may be a read error. Other DNA sequences in this sample translate to the same CDR3. CDR3 nucleotide sequence: TGTGCCAGCAGCTTCCTACCGAACACTGAAGCTTTCTTT. Encoded protein: CASSFLPNTEAFF. The V call is TRBV5-5, the J call TRBJ1-1; D ambiguous. The CDR3 runs 13 residues. V gave up 2 bases and J gave up 1 base, with 6 bases separating them. Germline loops: CDR1 SGHKS, CDR2 YYEKEE (reference sequence).

The chain combines TRBV7-9 with TRBJ1-4, with unresolved D. Germline V lookup: CDR1 SEHNR, CDR2 FQNEAQ (reference sequence). Trimming shortened V by 1 base and J by 1 base, and 16 bases separated the two germline ends. The CDR3 runs to 18 residues. CDR3 DNA: TGTGCCAGCAGCTTAGGTACAGTTCCCATGGGAACTAATGAAAAACTGTTTTTT. Translation: CASSLGTVPMGTNEKLFF.

J is TRBJ1-2 and V is TRBV15; 7 bases align to TRBD1. The germline V gene encodes CDR1 LNHNV and CDR2 YYDKDF (reference sequence). Losses at the gene ends were 0 bases for V and 1 base for J; bases not matched to a gene: 14. The CDR3 covers 19 residues. In DNA form, the CDR3 reads TGTGCCACCAGCAGAGAAGGGGGCTTTGGCGGGACAGATAACTATGGCTACACCTTC. Amino acid sequence: CATSREGGFGGTDNYGYTF.

V and J are TRBV27 and TRBJ1-1, with D hard to call. The CDR3 has 12 amino acids. Trimming removed 6 bases from V and 5 bases from J, with 10 bases in between. Germline V gene sequence: CDR1 MNHEY, CDR2 SMNVEV (reference sequence). Here the CDR3 DNA reads TGTGCCAGCAGAAAGGAGGGAACTGAAGCTTTCTTT. Its protein product is CASRKEGTEAFF.

This clone came up a few times. The chain employs TRBV4-1 and TRBJ2-6; D gene ambiguous. This CDR3 spans 16 amino acids. The germline V and J ends were trimmed by 1 base and 0 bases, with 7 bases remaining between them. Germline V gene data show CDR1 as MGHRA and CDR2 as YSYEKL. CDR3 sequence: CASSQGGISGANVLTF. In nucleotides, the CDR3 is TGCGCCAGCAGCCAAGGAGGCATCTCTGGGGCCAACGTCCTGACTTTC.

CDR3 residues: CASSLRGGDRGSPLHF. Here the CDR3 DNA reads TGTGCCAGCAGCTTAAGAGGGGGGGACAGGGGCTCTCCCCTCCACTTT. The V call is TRBV7-8, the J call TRBJ1-6; TRBD1 matches 10 bases. Germline V CDR1 and CDR2: SGHVS, FQNEAQ. This CDR3 comprises 16 residues. V shed 2 bases, J shed 13 bases, and the junction held 11 bases outside the gene matches.

The V call is TRBV10-3, the J call TRBJ2-7; TRBD1 agrees at 9 bases. This CDR3 region has 16 residues. Trimming cost V 3 bases and J 0 bases; bases outside gene matches: 6. Germline assignment: CDR1 ENHRY and CDR2 SYGVKD. The DNA of the CDR3 is TGTGCCATCAGTGACCAAGGGACAGGGTTCTCCTACGAGCAGTACTTC. This encodes CAISDQGTGFSYEQYF.

V and J are TRBV6-5 and TRBJ1-1; D is ambiguous. Trimming shortened V by 2 bases and J by 2 bases, and 9 bases separated the two germline ends. Germline CDR1 MNHEY, CDR2 SVGAGI. This CDR3 contains 14 residues. The DNA for the CDR3 is TGTGCCAGCAGTTACAGATTCAGTAACACTGAAGCTTTCTTT. Protein sequence: CASSYRFSNTEAFF.

CDR3 sequence: CASSEEGAGGYTF. In DNA, the CDR3 is TGTGCCAGCAGTGAAGAAGGGGCCGGAGGCTACACCTTC. This chain connects TRBV6-1 to TRBJ1-2; weak D call: TRBD1 (5 bases). Between the trimmed V and J ends, which lost 1 base and 8 bases, there was a span of 11 bases. CDR1 MNHNS and CDR2 SASEGT come from the germline V gene. The CDR3 contains 13 residues.

V is TRBV7-6 and J is TRBJ2-3; D gene unclear. V was trimmed by 0 bases and J by 2 bases, leaving 6 bases between them. This CDR3 has 14 residues. CDR1 and CDR2 (germline): SGHVS, FNYEAQ. The CDR3 sequence is CASSLALYTDTQYF. Written as DNA, the CDR3 is TGTGCCAGCAGCTTAGCGCTATACACAGATACGCAGTATTTT.

CDR3 bases: TGTGCCAGCAGCCACGGACAGGGCCCGAATTCACCCCTCCACTTT. The encoded protein is CASSHGQGPNSPLHF. The genes are TRBV6-6 and TRBJ1-6, with TRBD1 matching over 8 bases. V shed 6 bases and J 7 bases; nucleotides not matched to a gene: 8. Germline V lookup: CDR1 MNHNY, CDR2 SVGAGI (reference sequence). The CDR3 loop spans 15 amino acids.

The genes are TRBV7-6 and TRBJ2-1, with TRBD2 identical over 11 bases. The CDR3 contains 15 residues. CDR1 and CDR2 from the germline V gene are SGHVS and FNYEAQ. V shed 4 bases and J 7 bases; nucleotides not matched to a gene: 6. This chain's CDR3 is CASSSLAGGGNEQFF. In nucleotides, the CDR3 is TGTGCCAGCAGCTCCCTAGCGGGGGGAGGGAATGAGCAGTTCTTC.

The chain is built from TRBV6-1 and TRBJ1-5, with TRBD1 identical over 8 bases. With V trimmed by 6 bases and J by 3 bases, 7 bases remained unmatched. The CDR3 runs to 15 residues. Per germline, CDR1 MNHNS and CDR2 SASEGT. The CDR3 is CASRETGAPNQPQHF. CDR3 sequence (DNA): TGTGCCAGCAGGGAGACAGGGGCCCCCAATCAGCCCCAGCATTTT.